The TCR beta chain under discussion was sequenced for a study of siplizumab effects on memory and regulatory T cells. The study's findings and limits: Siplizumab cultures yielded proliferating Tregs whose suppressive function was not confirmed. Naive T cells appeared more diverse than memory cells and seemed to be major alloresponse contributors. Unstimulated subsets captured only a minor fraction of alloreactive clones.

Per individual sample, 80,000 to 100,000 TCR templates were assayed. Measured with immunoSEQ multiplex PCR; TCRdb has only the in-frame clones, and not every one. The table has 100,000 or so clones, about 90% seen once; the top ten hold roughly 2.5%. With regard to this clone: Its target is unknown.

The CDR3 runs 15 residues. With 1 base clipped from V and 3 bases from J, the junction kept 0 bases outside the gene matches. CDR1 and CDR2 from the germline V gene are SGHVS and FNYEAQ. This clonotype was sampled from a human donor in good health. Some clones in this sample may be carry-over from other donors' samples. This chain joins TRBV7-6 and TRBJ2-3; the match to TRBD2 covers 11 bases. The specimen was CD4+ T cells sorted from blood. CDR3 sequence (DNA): TGTGCCAGCAGCTTAGGACTAGCGGGGACAGATACGCAGTATTTT. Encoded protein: CASSLGLAGTDTQYF.